One and the same sample provided the 18 T cell receptor beta chains below, sequenced in a study of cytomegalovirus exposure and HLA in healthy donors. The study ran its PCR with 60 Vbeta and 13 Jbeta primers. This table comes from immunoSEQ multiplex PCR, and its TCRdb copy is limited to in-frame clones, with some not included. The sample holds about 130,000 clones. What was sequenced was PBMCs. The receptors here all came from a woman in her sixties in good health and CMV-seronegative.

The rearrangement joins TRBV18 to TRBJ1-4; perhaps TRBD1 as D (5 bases). Germline loops: CDR1 KGHSH, CDR2 LQKENI. Trimming stripped 5 bases from V and 5 bases from J, with 12 bases between. This CDR3 is built from 14 residues. This chain's CDR3 is CASSGTPGNEKLFF. The DNA for the CDR3 is TGTGCCAGCTCAGGCACGCCAGGGAATGAAAAACTGTTTTTT.

The rearrangement uses TRBV10-3 and TRBJ1-5; unclear D gene. This CDR3 has 13 residues. Germline V gene sequence: CDR1 ENHRY, CDR2 SYGVKD. Trimming shortened V by 3 bases and J by 2 bases, and 5 bases separated the two germline ends. The CDR3 coding sequence is TGTGCCATCAGTGACCAGGGCAATCAGCCCCAGCATTTT. Translating gives CAISDQGNQPQHF.

The chain uses TRBV10-1 and TRBJ2-1; D not resolved. Trimming shortened V by 0 bases and J by 7 bases, and 7 bases separated the two germline ends. Germline loops: CDR1 WNHNN, CDR2 SYGVQD (reference sequence). The CDR3 runs 13 residues. Here the CDR3 reads CASSESVGNEQFF. CDR3 nucleotides: TGCGCCAGCAGTGAGTCGGTCGGTAATGAGCAGTTCTTC.

This chain connects TRBV4-1 to TRBJ1-4, with 7 bases identical to TRBD1. CDR3 size: 15 residues. V lost 2 bases and J lost 4; bases outside the gene matches: 4. Per the germline V gene, CDR1 is MGHRA and CDR2 is YSYEKL. CDR3 amino acids: CASSQWTGNNEKLFF. CDR3 in DNA: TGCGCCAGCAGCCAATGGACAGGAAATAATGAAAAACTGTTTTTT.

This chain connects TRBV14 to TRBJ2-3; 7 bases are a match to TRBD1. This CDR3 is built from 15 residues. Germline lookup yields CDR1 SGHDN and CDR2 FVKESK. J was trimmed by 3 bases and V by 0 bases; bases with no gene match: 3. Here the CDR3 DNA reads TGTGCCAGCAGCCAAGAGACAGGGTGGACAGATACGCAGTATTTT. Protein: CASSQETGWTDTQYF.

The gene calls are TRBV5-1 and TRBJ2-5; 8 bases are a match to TRBD2. Germline assignment: CDR1 SGHRS and CDR2 YFSETQ. CDR3 length equals 15 residues. Losses at the gene ends were 5 bases for V and 0 bases for J; bases not matched to a gene: 6. CDR3 DNA: TGCGCCAGCAGAGTTAGCGGGGCCCACCAAGAGACCCAGTACTTC. Its protein product is CASRVSGAHQETQYF.

The chain uses TRBV6-1 and TRBJ1-1; D perhaps matches TRBD1 (5 bases). This CDR3 spans 14 amino acids. Germline V gene sequence: CDR1 MNHNS, CDR2 SASEGT. Trimming shortened V by 4 bases and J by 4 bases, and 13 bases separated the two germline ends. CDR3 protein: CASSASGTVTEAFF. DNA of the CDR3: TGTGCCAGCAGTGCCAGTGGGACTGTCACTGAAGCTTTCTTT.

This sequence joins TRBV7-3 and TRBJ2-1; no reliable D call. CDR1 and CDR2 from the germline V gene are SGHTA and FQGTGA. Trimming left V 1 base short and J 5 bases short, with 12 bases between. The CDR3 is 15 residues long. CDR3 protein: CASSLRRMVHNEQFF. CDR3 nucleotides: TGTGCCAGCAGCTTAAGGCGGATGGTACACAATGAGCAGTTCTTC.

The CDR3 region is CASSQDTDRGLAKNIQYF. The CDR3 DNA is TGTGCCAGCAGCCAAGATACGGACAGGGGGCTAGCCAAAAACATTCAGTACTTC. The chain recombines TRBV4-2 with TRBJ2-4; 11 positions match TRBD1. The trim removed 0 bases at V and 0 bases at J, leaving 4 bases unmatched. The CDR3 extends over 18 amino acids. Germline CDR1 LGHNA, CDR2 YNFKEQ.

V usage is TRBV9 and J usage is TRBJ2-7; the D is unclear. The germline gives CDR1 SGDLS, CDR2 YYNGEE. The CDR3 is 17 residues long. Trimming left V 3 bases short and J 1 base short, with 20 bases between. The CDR3 sequence: CASSAIRVAEVSYEQYF. The CDR3 coding sequence is TGTGCCAGCAGCGCCATTCGGGTGGCGGAAGTATCCTACGAGCAGTACTTC.

This chain joins TRBV9 and TRBJ2-3; TRBD2 matches at 9 bases. V shed 0 bases, J shed 7 bases, and the junction held 3 bases outside the gene matches. CDR1 is SGDLS and CDR2 is YYNGEE in the germline V gene. The CDR3 runs to 14 residues. DNA for the CDR3: TGTGCCAGCAGCGTAGGAGCGGGGGGAAATACGCAGTATTTT. It encodes CASSVGAGGNTQYF. The full variable domain, its missing parts supplied by reference TRBV9 and TRBJ2-3, is DSGVTQTPKHLITATGQRVTLRCSPRSGDLSVYWYQQSLDQGLQFLIQYYNGEERAKGNILERFSAQQFPDLHSELNLSSLELGDSALYFCASSVGAGGNTQYFGPGTRLTVL.

The gene calls are TRBV28 and TRBJ2-7; D perhaps matches TRBD2 (5 bases). CDR1 and CDR2 (germline): MDHEN, SYDVKM. Trimming left V 10 bases short and J 3 bases short, with 16 bases between. The CDR3 sequence is 13 residues long. The CDR3 DNA sequence: TGTGCCACTGAAGGGCGGACTTACTACGAGCAGTACTTC. Protein: CATEGRTYYEQYF.

As to this clone: Other DNA sequences from this sample encode an identical CDR3 as well. The chain is built from TRBV5-1 and TRBJ2-1; 7 nucleotides line up with TRBD1. Trimming at V came to 0 bases and at J to 4 bases, leaving 4 bases not matched to a gene. The CDR3 is 15 amino acids. CDR1 and CDR2 from the germline V gene are SGHRS and YFSETQ. The CDR3 DNA sequence: TGCGCCAGCAGCTTGGCGGGGACAGAATACAATGAGCAGTTCTTC. This codes for CASSLAGTEYNEQFF.

The chain recombines TRBV7-2 with TRBJ1-4; D perhaps matches TRBD1 (5 bases). With 5 bases removed from V and 8 bases from J, the gap between germline ends came to 18 bases. This CDR3 comprises 15 residues. The V gene's germline CDR1 is SGHTA and CDR2 FQGNSA. The CDR3 spells CASSRAGPSLEKLFF. The DNA for the CDR3 is TGTGCCAGCAGCCGGGCGGGGCCTAGTCTAGAAAAACTGTTTTTT. Drawing the rest from reference TRBV7-2 and TRBJ1-4, the complete variable domain is GAGVSQSPSNKVTEKGKDVELRCDPISGHTALYWYRQSLGQGLEFLIYFQGNSAPDKSGLPSDRFSAERTGGSVSTLTIQRTQQEDSAVYLCASSRAGPSLEKLFFGSGTQLSVL.

DNA of the CDR3: TGCGCCAGCAGCTCTACAGGGGGCCAGGGGGGCACTGAAGCTTTCTTT. Amino acids: CASSSTGGQGGTEAFF. The rearrangement uses TRBV5-1 and TRBJ1-1; TRBD1 agrees at 9 bases. V trimming: 3 bases; J trimming: 4 bases; junction bases outside the gene matches: 10. Germline assignment: CDR1 SGHRS and CDR2 YFSETQ. CDR3 size: 16 residues.

This chain uses TRBV13 with TRBJ2-1; 10 nucleotides align to TRBD2. The CDR3 has 15 residues. Unmatched junction bases numbered 7, after V lost 4 bases and J lost 7 bases. CDR1 and CDR2 from the germline V gene are PRHDT and FYEKMQ (reference sequence). The DNA of the CDR3 is TGTGCCAGCAGCTCCCCAGCGGGGGGGCTTAATGAGCAGTTCTTC. Translating gives CASSSPAGGLNEQFF.

J is TRBJ1-4 and V is TRBV4-1; D is unresolved. V lost 1 base to trimming and J lost 0 bases, with 12 bases between them. Germline values: CDR1 MGHRA, CDR2 YSYEKL. The CDR3 covers 17 residues. The CDR3 loop is CASSQVLWAATNEKLFF. The CDR3 bases are TGCGCCAGCAGCCAAGTTTTATGGGCAGCAACTAATGAAAAACTGTTTTTT.

This chain connects TRBV29-1 to TRBJ2-1; D unresolved. The germline gives CDR1 SQVTM, CDR2 ANQGSEA. The length of the CDR3 is 13 residues. V lost 7 bases, J lost 7 bases, and 17 bases lay in between. The CDR3 DNA sequence: TGCAGCGGAGACTCGCCATCCGGTAATGAGCAGTTCTTC. Encoded protein: CSGDSPSGNEQFF.